This TCR beta chain stems from a study of blood T cell repertoires in COVID-19. Study-wide background: The origin of the acute and convalescent COVID-19 samples was the United States, Italy and Spain. The cDNA or gDNA used as material had been derived from T cells, B-cell-depleted T cells, or PBMCs.

The junction had 3 bases not matched to a gene; V was cut back by 2 bases and J by 1 base. Germline V gene sequence: CDR1 LGHNA, CDR2 YNFKEQ. The CDR3 is made up of 16 amino acids. The Seattle patients, enrolled during active infection, were followed longitudinally. In the authors' methods: The authors estimated nucleated cell counts from reference gene primer amplification. The data were produced by immunoSEQ multiplex PCR, yet TCRdb's version contains in-frame clones alone and is incomplete. V, J and clone size are taken as reported in that table, and D and trimming were inferred from the DNA itself. The sample shows some 520,000 clones, 80% to 90% of them seen only once.

The rearrangement joins TRBV4-2 to TRBJ2-2, with 8 nucleotides matching TRBD1. The sample consisted of peripheral blood. The TCR was taken from a man aged 18-30 years with COVID-19, enrolled during active disease. The DNA for the CDR3 is TGTGCCAGCAGCCAAAGAACAGGGGGGAACACCGGGGAGCTGTTTTTT. This gives the protein CASSQRTGGNTGELFF.